Following are 15 T cell receptor beta chains from one sample sequenced in a study of blood T cells in healthy people across ages. Then a second PCR, running roughly 6 to 11 cycles, was carried out with a sample-barcoded 5' primer and a J-beta primer mix. Each CDR3 protein gets one entry after TCRdb re-called the 5' RACE reads with MiXCR. Counted here are hundreds of thousands of distinct CDR3 sequences, roughly half occurring once; the ten biggest clones make up roughly 14%. Sequencing was done on a sample of blood. The receptors originated from a woman aged 80 or older in good health.

The chain employs TRBV15 and TRBJ2-1, with D hard to call. This CDR3 has 16 residues. V lost 0 bases, J lost 1 base, and 10 bases lay in between. Germline assignment: CDR1 LNHNV and CDR2 YYDKDF (reference sequence). The CDR3 reads CATSREIIPSYNEQFF. DNA for the CDR3: TGTGCCACCAGCAGAGAAATTATTCCTTCCTACAATGAGCAGTTCTTC.

About this clonotype: A read error is possible here, since a much larger clone lies one base away. The chain joins TRBV20-1 to TRBJ2-4; D remains unclear. Trimming left V 5 bases short and J 4 bases short, with 12 bases between. The CDR3 contains 13 residues. CDR1 is DFQATT, CDR2 SNEGSKA, per germline (reference sequence). CDR3 sequence: CSAGVVAKNIQYF. The CDR3 DNA sequence: TGCAGTGCTGGAGTGGTAGCTAAAAACATTCAGTACTTC.

The V and J genes are TRBV11-3 and TRBJ2-2; perhaps D is TRBD1 or TRBD2 (6 bases each). Germline V CDR1 and CDR2: SGHNT, YENEEA. V lost 1 base to trimming and J lost 1 base, with 13 bases between them. The CDR3 runs to 17 residues. The CDR3, as DNA: TGTGCCAGCAGCTTAGGTTGGGGGGACAAGAACACCGGGGAGCTGTTTTTT. It is translated as CASSLGWGDKNTGELFF.

This clonotype was counted once. A much more abundant neighbour one base away suggests this may be a read error. This chain uses TRBV12-3 or TRBV12-4 with TRBJ2-1, with TRBD2 matching over 15 bases. The J call is doubtful: the DNA matches TRBJ2-7 better. This CDR3 has 16 amino acids. In DNA form, the CDR3 reads TGTGCCAGCAGACGGACTAGCGGGGGGGGTTACAATGAGCAGTACTTC. Amino acid sequence: CASRRTSGGGYNEQYF.

This chain uses TRBV27 with TRBJ2-7, with D possibly matching TRBD2 (5 bases). This CDR3 is 15 amino acids long. Germline V lookup: CDR1 MNHEY, CDR2 SMNVEV (reference sequence). Trimming stripped 5 bases from V and 2 bases from J, with 16 bases between. The CDR3, as DNA: TGTGCCAGCAGTAGCGAAGTGGGGAGACCCTACGAGCAGTACTTC. Its translation: CASSSEVGRPYEQYF.

The CDR3 coding sequence is TGCAGCGTTGAGGACACGCGTAGCACAGATACGCAGTATTTT. Its translation: CSVEDTRSTDTQYF. V is TRBV29-1 and J is TRBJ2-3; weak D call: TRBD1 (5 bases). V lost 3 bases and J 0 bases, leaving 10 bases between the germline ends. Germline V gives CDR1 SQVTM, CDR2 ANQGSEA. The CDR3 contains 14 residues.

This clonotype was counted many times. This chain links TRBV2 with TRBJ2-5; D possibly corresponds to TRBD2 (6 bases). Trimming removed 6 bases at V and 5 bases at J, with 16 bases between. The CDR3 contains 14 residues. The germline gives CDR1 SNHLY, CDR2 FYNNEI. CDR3 sequence reads: CASRETTSSETQYF. The CDR3 region has the DNA TGTGCCAGCAGGGAGACGACTAGTTCCGAGACCCAGTACTTC. The full variable domain, its missing parts supplied by reference TRBV2 and TRBJ2-5, is EPEVTQTPSHQVTQMGQEVILRCVPISNHLYFYWYRQILGQKVEFLVSFYNNEISEKSEIFDDQFSVERPDGSNFTLKIRSTKLEDSAMYFCASRETTSSETQYFGPGTRLLVL.

This clonotype was recorded at least ten times. The gene calls are TRBV4-1 and TRBJ2-1, with 11 nucleotides matching TRBD2. The CDR3 sequence is 17 residues long. In germline, CDR1 is MGHRA, CDR2 YSYEKL. The V gene end was trimmed by 2 bases and the J gene end by 8 bases; junction bases not matched to a gene: 11. The CDR3: CASSQTPASGRFHEQFF. For the CDR3, the DNA is TGCGCCAGCAGCCAAACACCGGCTAGCGGGAGGTTTCATGAGCAGTTCTTC.

The V and J genes are TRBV20-1 and TRBJ2-5; D is ambiguous. The J call is in doubt because the DNA end fits TRBJ2-7 better. There are 11 residues in the CDR3. Germline values: CDR1 DFQATT, CDR2 SNEGSKA (reference sequence). The CDR3 reads CSARAEVEQYF. The DNA for the CDR3 is TGCAGTGCTAGAGCCGAGGTCGAGCAGTACTTC.

The genes are TRBV30 and TRBJ2-5; no firm D call. Trimming left V 2 bases short and J 4 bases short, with 8 bases between. There are 12 residues in the CDR3. Germline V gives CDR1 GTSNPN, CDR2 SVGIG (reference sequence). As DNA, the CDR3 is TGTGCCTGGAGTCGGAGTAGAGAGACCCAGTACTTC. Its protein is CAWSRSRETQYF.

V usage is TRBV28 and J usage is TRBJ1-5, with TRBD1 as a possible D gene (6 bases). The CDR3 has 15 residues. Germline-derived CDR1 and CDR2 are MDHEN and SYDVKM. V shed 6 bases and J shed 6 bases, with 18 bases lying between them. CDR3 protein: CASSSLQGWGQPQHF. In DNA, the CDR3 is TGTGCCAGCAGCTCTTTACAGGGATGGGGTCAGCCCCAGCATTTT. Complete variable domain (other parts from reference TRBV28 and TRBJ1-5): DVKVTQSSRYLVKRTGEKVFLECVQDMDHENMFWYRQDPGLGLRLIYFSYDVKMKEKGDIPEGYSVSREKKERFSLILESASTNQTSMYLCASSSLQGWGQPQHFGDGTRLSIL.

With respect to this clonotype: With a much larger clone just one base away, this may be a read error. The chain couples TRBV20-1 to TRBJ2-3, with 8 bases matching TRBD2. From germline, CDR1 is DFQATT and CDR2 SNEGSKA (reference sequence). This CDR3 spans 13 amino acids. The DNA for the CDR3 is TGCAGAGCCCAGACTAGCGTGCCCGATACGCAGTATTTT. This gives the protein CRAQTSVPDTQYF.

The J gene is TRBJ1-2, the V gene TRBV25-1, with D maybe TRBD1 (6 bases). Per germline, CDR1 MGHDK and CDR2 SYGVNS. Between the trimmed V and J ends, which lost 3 bases and 5 bases, there was a span of 16 bases. The CDR3 covers 15 residues. The CDR3 reads CASSDHRESAYGYTF. The CDR3 coding sequence is TGTGCCAGCAGTGACCACAGGGAGTCGGCTTATGGCTACACCTTC.

The chain employs TRBV15 and TRBJ2-7; TRBD1 or TRBD2 may be the D gene (6 bases each). V dropped 4 bases and J dropped 2 bases, with 18 bases sitting between them. Germline assignment: CDR1 LNHNV and CDR2 YYDKDF (reference sequence). This CDR3 has 16 amino acids. The CDR3 is CATSKASGAFPYEQYF. The CDR3, as DNA: TGTGCCACCAGCAAAGCCTCGGGGGCCTTTCCCTACGAGCAGTACTTC.

V usage is TRBV2 and J usage is TRBJ2-4, with unresolved D. V lost 8 bases to trimming and J lost 8 bases, with 10 bases between them. Germline V gene sequence: CDR1 SNHLY, CDR2 FYNNEI. This CDR3 has 11 residues. The CDR3 DNA reads as TGTGCCAGCGGGCAACTGGACATTCAGTACTTC. It translates to CASGQLDIQYF.